These T cell receptor beta chains were read from a single sample in a study of T-cell memory formation after mild COVID-19. MiXCR, applied by TCRdb to the 5' RACE reads, yields one record per CDR3 protein. This table has some 350,000 distinct CDR3 sequences, roughly 13% appearing once. Sequencing input: PBMCs or a T cell subset sorted from them (not recorded which). These receptors were obtained from a man aged 18 to 30 who had mild COVID-19 (a few samples of this study predate the infection). Cell type and time point are not known. Each CDR3 is given with its conserved first and last residue. D genes are given only for firm matches. The size entry is marked missing in some rows and otherwise reads once, few, many or a size class.

d_gene	abundance	v_gene	j_gene	CDR3aa	CDR3nt
TRBD2	NA	TRBV4-1	TRBJ2-2	CASSYAGVNTGELFF	TGCGCCAGCAGCTATGCGGGGGTCAACACCGGGGAGCTGTTTTTT
NA	few	TRBV7-2	TRBJ2-2	CASTGGRTANTGELFF	TGTGCCAGCACCGGGGGTCGGACAGCGAACACCGGGGAGCTGTTTTTT
NA	NA	TRBV12-3/TRBV12-4	TRBJ1-3	CASSSRGGRSGNTIYF	TGTGCCAGCAGTTCGCGTGGAGGCCGGTCCGGAAACACCATATATTTT
TRBD2	few	TRBV15	TRBJ2-7	CATSGAAGGGHEQYF	TGTGCCACCAGCGGGGCAGCGGGGGGGGGGCACGAGCAGTACTTC
NA	few	TRBV4-2	TRBJ2-3	CASSQVWGDTDTQYF	TGTGCCAGCAGCCAAGTTTGGGGGGACACAGATACGCAGTATTTT
NA	NA	TRBV7-9	TRBJ2-1	CASSLSQGFGEQFF	TGTGCCAGCAGCTTAAGTCAGGGATTTGGTGAGCAGTTCTTC
TRBD1	few	TRBV11-3	TRBJ1-4	CASSLDLRGQGNEKLFF	TGTGCCAGCAGCTTAGATCTCAGAGGACAGGGGAACGAAAAACTGTTTTTT
NA	NA	TRBV29-1	TRBJ2-3	CSVEDPLSASTDTQYF	TGCAGCGTTGAAGATCCCCTTAGCGCCAGCACAGATACGCAGTATTTT
NA	NA	TRBV13	TRBJ1-6	CASSSGESPLHF	TGTGCCAGCTCCAGTGGAGAATCACCCCTCCACTTT
TRBD1	few	TRBV6-1	TRBJ2-3	CASSEQGATDTQYF	TGTGCCAGCAGTGAACAGGGGGCCACAGATACGCAGTATTTT
TRBD1	many	TRBV5-1	TRBJ1-4	CASSGQGQGVEKLFF	TGCGCCAGCAGTGGACAGGGACAGGGCGTGGAAAAACTGTTTTTT
TRBD1	NA	TRBV6-5	TRBJ1-2	CASRRGQGYGYTF	TGTGCCAGCAGGCGAGGACAGGGCTATGGCTACACCTTC
NA	NA	TRBV7-3	TRBJ2-1	CASSPRGGRDGEQFF	TGTGCCAGCAGCCCTAGGGGGGGCCGAGACGGTGAGCAGTTCTTC
NA	many	TRBV12-3/TRBV12-4	TRBJ2-7	CASSFFYEQYF	TGTGCCAGCAGTTTCTTTTACGAGCAGTACTTC
NA	NA	TRBV7-2	TRBJ2-5	CASNQNGMETQYF	TGTGCCAGCAATCAAAACGGGATGGAGACCCAGTACTTC
NA	NA	TRBV6-4	TRBJ2-7	CASNRGGSLFYEQYF	TGTGCCAGCAACCGAGGGGGATCCCTCTTCTACGAGCAGTACTTC
TRBD2	many	TRBV6-5	TRBJ2-1	CASSRAGGPFEQFF	TGTGCCAGCAGTAGAGCGGGGGGGCCGTTTGAGCAGTTCTTC
NA	NA	TRBV15	TRBJ2-7	CATSRGPLSYEQYF	TGTGCCACCAGCAGAGGTCCACTCTCCTACGAGCAGTACTTC